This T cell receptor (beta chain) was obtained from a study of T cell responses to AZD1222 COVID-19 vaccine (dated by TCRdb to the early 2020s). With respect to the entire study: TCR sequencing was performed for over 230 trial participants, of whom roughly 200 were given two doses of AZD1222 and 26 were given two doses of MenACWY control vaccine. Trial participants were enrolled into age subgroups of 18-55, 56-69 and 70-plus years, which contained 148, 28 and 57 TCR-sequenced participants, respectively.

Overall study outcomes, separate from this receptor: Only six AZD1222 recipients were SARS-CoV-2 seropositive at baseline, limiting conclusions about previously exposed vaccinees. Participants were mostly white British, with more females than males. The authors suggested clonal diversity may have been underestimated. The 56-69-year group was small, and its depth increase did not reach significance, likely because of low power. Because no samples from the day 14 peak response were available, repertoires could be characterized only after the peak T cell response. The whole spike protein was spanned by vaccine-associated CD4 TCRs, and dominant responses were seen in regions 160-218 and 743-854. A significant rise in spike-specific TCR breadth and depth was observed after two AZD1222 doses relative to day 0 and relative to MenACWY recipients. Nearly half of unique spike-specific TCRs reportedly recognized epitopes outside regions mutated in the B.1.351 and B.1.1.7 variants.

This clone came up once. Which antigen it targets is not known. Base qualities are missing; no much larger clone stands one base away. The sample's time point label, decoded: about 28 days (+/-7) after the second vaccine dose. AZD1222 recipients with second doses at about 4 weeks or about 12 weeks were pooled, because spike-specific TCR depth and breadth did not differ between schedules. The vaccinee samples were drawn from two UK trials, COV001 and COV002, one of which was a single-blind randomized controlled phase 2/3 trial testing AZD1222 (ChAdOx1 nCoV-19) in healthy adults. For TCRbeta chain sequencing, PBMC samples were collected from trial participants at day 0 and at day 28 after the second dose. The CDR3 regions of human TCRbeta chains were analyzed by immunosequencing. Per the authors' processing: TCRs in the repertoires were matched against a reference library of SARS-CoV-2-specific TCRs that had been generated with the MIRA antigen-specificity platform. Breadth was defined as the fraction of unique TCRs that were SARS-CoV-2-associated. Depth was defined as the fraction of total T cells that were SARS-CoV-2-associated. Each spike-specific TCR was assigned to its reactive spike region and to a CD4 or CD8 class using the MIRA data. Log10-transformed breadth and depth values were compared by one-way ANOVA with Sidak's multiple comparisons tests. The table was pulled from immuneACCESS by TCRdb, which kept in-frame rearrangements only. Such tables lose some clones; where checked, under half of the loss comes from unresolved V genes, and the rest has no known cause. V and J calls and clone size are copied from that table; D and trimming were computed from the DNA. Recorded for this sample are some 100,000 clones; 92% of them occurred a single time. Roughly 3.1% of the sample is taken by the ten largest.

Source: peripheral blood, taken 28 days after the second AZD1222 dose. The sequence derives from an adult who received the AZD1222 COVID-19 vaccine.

This receptor carries the CDR3 CASSWQDSTDTQYF. At the DNA level, the sequence is TGTGCCAGTAGTTGGCAGGACAGCACAGATACGCAGTATTTT. The chain employs TRBV19 and TRBJ2-3; the D gene is not confidently resolved. Taken from cysteine to phenylalanine, the CDR3 has 14 residues. Only the CDR3 portion is preserved as DNA: 42 bases, with reading frame beginning at the first base. Sequences LNHDA (CDR1) and SQIVND (CDR2) are obtained from the germline V gene (reference sequence). V was cut back by 5 bases and J by 0 bases, leaving a gap of 9 bases between them.